This T cell receptor beta chain was captured in a study of T cell repertoires in cytomegalovirus infection. Study findings and constraints: Within the response measured ex vivo, HLA-C-restricted CMV-specific TCR beta clonotypes were dominant.

From the reads, TCRdb called clonotypes with MiXCR, one entry per CDR3 protein. The sample contains nearly 650,000 distinct CDR3 sequences, 24% of which appear only once. V was cut by 8 bases and J by 5 bases, with 18 bases left in between. The CDR3 contains 14 residues. The table lists this clonotype with a few counts. What it recognizes is unknown. The rearrangement links TRBV5-3 to TRBJ2-3; D may match TRBD1 or TRBD2 (6 bases each). TRBV5-3 is an ORF, and what it does is uncertain. Sequenced material: CD8+ T cells from PBMCs. The receptor comes from a human donor in good health (CMV status not recorded). Some clones in this sample may be carry-over from other donors' samples. This CDR3 reads CASCRGPDGDTQYF. CDR3 sequence (DNA): TGTGCCAGCTGCCGGGGGCCAGATGGAGATACGCAGTATTTT.